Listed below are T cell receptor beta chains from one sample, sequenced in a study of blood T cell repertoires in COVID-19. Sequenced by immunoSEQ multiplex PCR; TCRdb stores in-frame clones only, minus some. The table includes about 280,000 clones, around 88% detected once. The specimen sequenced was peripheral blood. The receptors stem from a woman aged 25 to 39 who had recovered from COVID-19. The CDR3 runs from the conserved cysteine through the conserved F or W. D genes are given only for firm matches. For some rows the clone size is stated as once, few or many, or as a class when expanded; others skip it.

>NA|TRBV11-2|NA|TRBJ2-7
TGTGCCAGCAGCGACTCGGTTTCCTACGAGCAGTACTTC
CASSDSVSYEQYF
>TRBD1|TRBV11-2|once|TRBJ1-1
TGTGCCAGCAGCCCTACACAGGGGGTGAACACTGAAGCTTTCTTT
CASSPTQGVNTEAFF
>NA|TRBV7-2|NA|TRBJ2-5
TGTGCCAGCAGCTTCCAGGGGTCGGAGACCCAGTACTTC
CASSFQGSETQYF
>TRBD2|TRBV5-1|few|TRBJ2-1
TGCGCCAGCAGTCAGACTAGCGGATCCTACAATGAGCAGTTCTTC
CASSQTSGSYNEQFF
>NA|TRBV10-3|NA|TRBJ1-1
TGTGCCATCAGTGAGTCTAATGAAGCTTTCTTT
CAISESNEAFF
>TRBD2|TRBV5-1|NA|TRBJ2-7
TGCGCCAGCACCCCGAGTATCGCGGGAGGCGAGCAGTACTTC
CASTPSIAGGEQYF
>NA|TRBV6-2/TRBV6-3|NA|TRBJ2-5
TGTGCCAGCAGTTACTCTGAGCTTGAGACCCAGTACTTC
CASSYSELETQYF
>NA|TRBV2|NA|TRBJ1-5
TGTGCCAGCAGGATTACAGGATCCAATCAGCCCCAGCATTTT
CASRITGSNQPQHF
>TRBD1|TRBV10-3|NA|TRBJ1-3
TGTGCCATCAGTGAGGCCGGACAGGGGAGAAACACCATATATTTT
CAISEAGQGRNTIYF
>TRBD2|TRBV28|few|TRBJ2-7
TGTGCCAGCAGTTTATCACTAGCGGTACTCTCCTACGAGCAGTACTTC
CASSLSLAVLSYEQYF
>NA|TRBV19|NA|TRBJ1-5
TGTGCCAGTAGTGAGCGGCCCTCGGGAGGCAATCAGCCCCAGCATTTT
CASSERPSGGNQPQHF
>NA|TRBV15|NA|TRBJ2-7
TGTGCCACCAGCAGGGGCCTCTCCTACGAGCAGTACTTC
CATSRGLSYEQYF
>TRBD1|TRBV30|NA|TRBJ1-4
TGTGCCTGGAGTGGGAAGGGGGCGGGGGAAAAACTGTTTTTT
CAWSGKGAGEKLFF
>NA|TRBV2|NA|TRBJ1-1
TGTGCCAGCAGTGAAGCGAGGCTTTGGAGACAGCTCACTGAAGCTTTCTTT
CASSEARLWRQLTEAFF
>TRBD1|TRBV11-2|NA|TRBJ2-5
TGTGCCAGCAGCACCAGGGGGAGAGAGACCCAGTACTTC
CASSTRGRETQYF
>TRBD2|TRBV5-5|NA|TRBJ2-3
TGTGCCAGCAGCTTGTCGGCGGGAGAGGCAGATACGCAGTATTTT
CASSLSAGEADTQYF
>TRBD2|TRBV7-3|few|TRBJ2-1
TGTGCCAGCAGCCCTTTAGCGGGAGCCTACAATGAGCAGTTCTTC
CASSPLAGAYNEQFF
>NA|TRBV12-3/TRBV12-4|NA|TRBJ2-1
TGTGCCAGCAGTTTTAGCACGAATGAGCAGTTCTTC
CASSFSTNEQFF
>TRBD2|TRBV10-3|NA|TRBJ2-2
TGTGCCATCAATTCGGGGGGAATTACCGGGGAGCTGTTTTTT
CAINSGGITGELFF
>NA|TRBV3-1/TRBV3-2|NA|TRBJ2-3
TGTGCCAGCAGCCAAGATCTTTTACTAGCAGTAGGAGCAGATACGCAGTATTTT
CASSQDLLLAVGADTQYF
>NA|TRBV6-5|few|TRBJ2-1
TGTGCCAGCAGTTACTCCTCCGGGGAAATCTACAATGAGCAGTTCTTC
CASSYSSGEIYNEQFF
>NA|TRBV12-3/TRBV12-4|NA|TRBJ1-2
TGTGCCAGCAGTTTCCACTCCTATGGCTACACCTTC
CASSFHSYGYTF